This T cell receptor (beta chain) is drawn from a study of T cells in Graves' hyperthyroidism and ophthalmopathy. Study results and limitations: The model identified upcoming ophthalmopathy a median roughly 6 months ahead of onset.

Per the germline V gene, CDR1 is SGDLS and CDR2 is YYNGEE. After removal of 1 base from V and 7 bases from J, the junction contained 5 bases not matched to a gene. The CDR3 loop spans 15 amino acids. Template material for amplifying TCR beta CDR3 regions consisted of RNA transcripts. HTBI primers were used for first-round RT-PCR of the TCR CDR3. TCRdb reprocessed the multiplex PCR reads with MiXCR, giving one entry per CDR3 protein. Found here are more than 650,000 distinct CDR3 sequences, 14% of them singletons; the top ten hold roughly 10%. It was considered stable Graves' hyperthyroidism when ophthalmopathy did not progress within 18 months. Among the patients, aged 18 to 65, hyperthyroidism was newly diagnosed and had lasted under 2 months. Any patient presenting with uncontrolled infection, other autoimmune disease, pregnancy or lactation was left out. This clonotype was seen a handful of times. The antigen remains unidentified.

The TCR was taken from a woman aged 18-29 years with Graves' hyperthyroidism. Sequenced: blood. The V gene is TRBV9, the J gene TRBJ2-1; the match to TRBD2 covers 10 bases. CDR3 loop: CASSVRLAGLNEQFF. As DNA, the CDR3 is TGTGCCAGCAGCGTAAGACTAGCGGGCTTGAATGAGCAGTTCTTC.